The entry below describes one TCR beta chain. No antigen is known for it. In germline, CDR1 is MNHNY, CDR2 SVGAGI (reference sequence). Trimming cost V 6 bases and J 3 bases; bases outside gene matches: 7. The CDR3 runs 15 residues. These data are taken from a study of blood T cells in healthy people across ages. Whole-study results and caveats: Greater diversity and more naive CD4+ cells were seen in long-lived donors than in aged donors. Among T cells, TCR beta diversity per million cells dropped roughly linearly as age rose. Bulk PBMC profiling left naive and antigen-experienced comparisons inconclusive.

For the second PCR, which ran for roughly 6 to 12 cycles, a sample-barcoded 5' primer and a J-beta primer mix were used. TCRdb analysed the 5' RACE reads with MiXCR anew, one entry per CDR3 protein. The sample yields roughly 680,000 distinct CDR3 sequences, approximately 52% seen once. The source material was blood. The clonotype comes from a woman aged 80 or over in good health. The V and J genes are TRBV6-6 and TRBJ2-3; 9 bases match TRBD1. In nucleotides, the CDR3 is TGTGCCAGCAGCCCAGACAGGGGGTGGACAGATACGCAGTATTTT. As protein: CASSPDRGWTDTQYF.